This T cell receptor (beta chain) was observed in a study of T cells in Graves' hyperthyroidism and ophthalmopathy. There were TCR beta CDR3 regions amplified from RNA transcripts. HTBI primers were employed in a first-round RT-PCR of the TCR CDR3. Each CDR3 protein is one row after TCRdb ran MiXCR on the multiplex PCR reads. Seen here are around 500,000 distinct CDR3 sequences, 12% to 15% observed once, and the top ten hold 14%. This CDR3 has 13 residues. Germline V gives CDR1 MNHNY, CDR2 SVGAGI (reference sequence). V lost 2 bases, J lost 9 bases, and 10 bases lay in between. Study results and limitations: Among thyroid clonotypes expanded above 0.001, most also appeared in blood.

This clonotype was seen only a few times. Antigen: not known. The chain joins TRBV6-6 to TRBJ2-2, with D uncertain. The receptor comes from a woman aged 40 to 49 with Graves' hyperthyroidism. The sample was blood. The CDR3 DNA follows: TGTGCCAGCAGTTACGCTCCGGCCAGGGAGCTGTTTTTT. As protein: CASSYAPARELFF.